The clone carrying this TCR beta chain was seen at least ten times. This sample stems from a study of human T cells and chemical hapten exposure. Time point denoted: healthy volunteer bleed at 6 weeks. The study extracted total RNA from unfractionated whole blood. Germline V CDR1 and CDR2: SQVTM, ANQGSEA. This CDR3 region has 12 residues. V dropped 5 bases and J dropped 6; count of bases not matched to a gene: 6. In the library, unique molecular identifiers were attached to individual cDNA molecules. TCRdb redid the calling of the RACE reads with MiXCR, one entry per CDR3 protein. Among about 30,000 distinct CDR3 sequences, roughly 5.5% were seen once, and the ten largest hold roughly 13%.

The sequenced sample was whole blood. The chain recombines TRBV29-1 with TRBJ1-2, with TRBD1 matching 7 bases. The sequence was obtained from a human donor in good health. Some clones in this sample may be carry-over from other donors' samples. The CDR3 protein is CSVRKGAHGYTF. The CDR3 nucleotides are TGCAGCGTTCGTAAGGGGGCGCATGGCTACACCTTC.